This T cell receptor (beta chain) derives from a study of blood T cells in healthy people across ages. Study findings and constraints: No conclusive comparison of naive versus antigen-experienced cells was possible with unsorted PBMCs. In the absence of known donor CMV status, changes in expanded clonotypes were possibly confounded.

The CDR3 consists of 12 residues. Germline CDR1 is MDHEN and CDR2 is SYDVKM. The V gene lost 5 bases and the J gene lost 5 bases, with 10 bases spanning the gap. This clonotype turned up a few times. Its antigen is still unknown. For the second PCR, which ran for about 6 to 11 cycles, a sample-barcoded 5' primer and a J-beta primer mix were used. One entry per CDR3 protein results from TCRdb running MiXCR on the 5' RACE reads. Counted here are hundreds of thousands of distinct CDR3 sequences, 56% occurring once; the ten biggest clones make up about 26%. This rearrangement joins TRBV28 to TRBJ2-7, with D uncertain. The specimen sequenced was blood. This sequence originates from a man aged 35 to 55 in good health. As DNA, the CDR3 is TGTGCCAGCAGTCTCTCAAGGCACGAGCAGTACTTC. This gives the protein CASSLSRHEQYF.